This TCR beta chain was captured by sequencing in a study of blood T cell repertoires in COVID-19. This table comes from immunoSEQ multiplex PCR, and its TCRdb copy is limited to in-frame clones, with some not included. The sample carries tens of thousands of clones, approximately 90% recorded once. Trimming removed 6 bases from V and 9 bases from J, with 10 bases in between. This CDR3 spans 11 amino acids. The chain uses TRBV12-3 or TRBV12-4 and TRBJ2-3; a possible D gene is TRBD2 (6 bases). The source material was peripheral blood. This sequence was found in a man aged 35-49 years with COVID-19, enrolled during active disease. CDR3 coding DNA: TGTGCCAGCAGCACTAGCAGCACGCAGTATTTT. Translating gives CASSTSSTQYF.